This section outlines one TCR beta chain sequence together with its context. It has no known antigen specificity. No base quality information exists; no much larger clone differs at one position. Systemically healthy Caucasian individuals from Russia, approximately 39 in total and aged about 6 to 95 years, were included as donors. About 9.8 milliliters of peripheral blood were drawn from each donor into EDTA-treated Vacutainer tubes. Ficoll-Paque density-gradient centrifugation was used to isolate PBMCs, with at least 6.5 million obtained per sample. Trizol reagent was used to extract total RNA from PBMCs, with at least 5.5 micrograms per sample. The percentages of naive CD45RAhigh/CD27high T cells were determined by flow cytometry on a PBMC aliquot from every donor. This record belongs to a study of blood T cells in healthy people across ages (dated by TCRdb to between 2014 and 2017). Looking at the study overall: In model experiments, roughly one uniquely barcoded TCR beta cDNA molecule per two T cells was captured by template switching. Using deep sequencing normalized with unique cDNA molecular identifiers, the study measured how TCR beta repertoire diversity changes with age. The donors were divided into four age groups: young (average about 15 years), middle-aged (around 41), aged (approximately 62) and long-lived (roughly 86). To avoid experimental bias, donors of different ages were distributed randomly across sequencing lanes. Two additional independent replicas of 1 million unique cDNA reads from the same blood draw were analyzed for two donors (one aged 18 to 30 and one aged 80 or older).

Study-wide findings and limitations: As age increased, observed TCR beta diversity per million T cells dropped in a roughly linear way, and a significant reduction was already evident by age 40. Observed TCR beta diversity correlated strongly with the percentage of naive T cells measured by flow cytometry. The CMV infection status of donors was not known, potentially confounding age-related changes in expanded clonotypes. Conclusive comparison of naive and antigen-experienced compartments was prevented by the profiling of bulk unsorted PBMCs. The long-lived group showed more naive CD4+ T cells, fewer expanded clones and increased TCR diversity than the aged group, suggesting age selection. Estimates of total diversity based on one million sequenced T cells were considered lower bounds and underestimates.

Counted from cysteine to phenylalanine, this CDR3 has 16 amino acids. Only the CDR3 region is kept as DNA, spanning 48 bases read in frame from base 1. Based on the germline V gene, the CDR1 and CDR2 sequences are LGHNT and FRNRAP. Library method: 5' RACE. Instrument used: Illumina HiSeq 2500. A second roughly 6 to 11 cycle PCR used a sample-barcoded 5' primer and a J-beta primer mix. A unique molecular identifier was introduced onto each TCR beta cDNA molecule by a template-switch 5' adaptor carrying 12 random nucleotides. Each sample yielded at least 2.5 million CDR3-containing paired-end reads. First-strand cDNA was synthesized from all RNA with the Mint cDNA synthesis kit, primed by a TRBC-specific oligonucleotide. After uracil-DNA glycosylase treatment, a first 18-cycle PCR used universal primers M1SS and BC2_uni_R on all cDNA. Per the original workflow: For normalization, 1 million high-quality reads were randomly selected from each sample, with every read carrying a distinct molecular identifier. Reads sharing molecular identifiers were discarded rather than binned into consensus sequences. MiTCR, set to a Q25 quality threshold and the strictest error-elimination algorithm, was used for CDR3 identification, clonotype clustering and error correction. A nonparametric unseen species model using Euler transformation provided a lower-bound estimate of total TCR beta diversity. TCRdb trimmed public reads at Q25 via fastp, called clones via MiXCR and kept in-frame beta chains. Entries are consolidated by CDR3 protein sequence, retaining the most common genes and DNA. None of the V and J calls come from the authors' own analysis; TCRdb made them. This sample is represented by roughly 790,000 distinct CDR3 sequences; about 40% of them were singletons. The top ten clones comprise less than 25% of the sample.

This clonotype originated in a woman in her sixties or seventies in good health. Recombination connected TRBV12-5 to TRBJ2-4, with 9 central nucleotides matching TRBD1. The J call is in doubt because the DNA end fits TRBJ2-7 better. The sequencing input was blood. The CDR3 in this case is CASGSSPNRGLGEQYF. Here is the DNA: TGTGCTAGTGGTTCCTCCCCTAACAGGGGGCTGGGCGAGCAGTACTTC.